One sample yielded the 13 T cell receptor beta chains listed below, sequenced in a study of T cells in Graves' hyperthyroidism and ophthalmopathy. There were TCR beta CDR3 regions amplified from RNA transcripts. Carried out on the TCR CDR3, a first-round RT-PCR used the HTBI primer set. Via MiXCR, TCRdb re-called the multiplex PCR reads, giving one row per CDR3 protein. Found here are 500,000 to 550,000 distinct CDR3 sequences, around 21% of them singletons; the top ten hold about 30%. The sequenced sample consisted of blood. These TCRs come from a man in his late teens or twenties with Graves' hyperthyroidism.

This clonotype was recorded many times. The chain recombines TRBV6-5 with TRBJ2-2; D may be TRBD2 (5 bases). The CDR3 is 17 amino acids. CDR1 and CDR2 from the germline V gene are MNHEY and SVGAGI. V was cut by 0 bases and J by 4 bases, with 15 bases left in between. CDR3 sequence: CASSYSTLVASTGELFF. The CDR3 region has the DNA TGTGCCAGCAGTTACTCCACACTAGTAGCGTCCACCGGGGAGCTGTTTTTT.

For this clonotype: An end of the junction differs from the germline gene, which may be a read error. This CDR3 reads CASSLQGPPDF. The CDR3 DNA follows: TGTGCCAGCAGTCTACAGGGGCCCCCGGACTTC. The chain uses TRBV28 and TRBJ2-4; 7 bases fit TRBD1. Germline lookup yields CDR1 MDHEN and CDR2 SYDVKM. The CDR3 has 11 residues.

This clonotype was detected ten times or more. The chain is built from TRBV20-1 and TRBJ2-5; TRBD1 matches 9 bases. The CDR3 is made up of 14 amino acids. Germline CDR1 reads DFQATT; CDR2 reads SNEGSKA (reference sequence). After removal of 7 bases from V and 0 bases from J, the junction contained 6 bases not matched to a gene. The CDR3 bases are TGCAGTGTCGACGACAGGGGGGACCAAGAGACCCAGTACTTC. It encodes CSVDDRGDQETQYF.

J is TRBJ1-1 and V is TRBV24-1; D is unresolved. Germline CDR1 and CDR2: KGHDR and SFDVKD. V lost 7 bases and J lost 1, with 6 bases in between. The CDR3 length is 12 residues. Here the CDR3 DNA reads TGTGCCACCAGAAGCTCGAACACTGAAGCTTTCTTT. The encoded protein is CATRSSNTEAFF.

This chain uses TRBV28 with TRBJ1-5, with D hard to call. There are 15 residues in the CDR3. V shed 2 bases and J shed 9 bases, with 17 bases lying between them. The V gene's germline CDR1 is MDHEN and CDR2 SYDVKM. CDR3 protein: CASSLGYGRTGPQHF. CDR3 in DNA: TGTGCCAGCAGTTTAGGGTATGGTAGGACGGGGCCCCAGCATTTT.

This clonotype was seen at least ten times. The J gene is TRBJ1-2, the V gene TRBV9; D is perhaps TRBD1 (6 bases). Germline V lookup: CDR1 SGDLS, CDR2 YYNGEE. V was cut by 0 bases and J by 4 bases, with 10 bases left in between. The CDR3 spans 14 residues. CDR3 nucleotides: TGTGCCAGCAGCGTAGCTACGACAGGCTATGGCTACACCTTC. It codes for CASSVATTGYGYTF.

Only a few counts were recorded for this clonotype. The CDR3 sequence: CASRRPGGNTEAFF. DNA of the CDR3: TGTGCCAGCAGGAGACCCGGAGGGAACACTGAAGCTTTCTTT. The chain has TRBV6-1 and TRBJ1-1; D unclear. V shed 6 bases and J shed 1 base, with 12 bases lying between them. This CDR3 spans 14 amino acids. CDR1 is MNHNS, CDR2 SASEGT, per germline.

V usage is TRBV6-1 and J usage is TRBJ2-3; no definite D call. The germline CDR1 and CDR2 sequences are MNHNS and SASEGT. The CDR3 contains 14 residues. The V gene lost 8 bases and the J gene lost 5 bases, with 17 bases spanning the gap. The CDR3 loop is CASSPGHLEDTQYF. In DNA, the CDR3 is TGTGCCAGCTCGCCGGGCCACCTCGAAGATACGCAGTATTTT.

The rearrangement joins TRBV4-3 to TRBJ2-7; D remains ambiguous. There are 14 residues in the CDR3. The ends were cut back, 2 bases at V and 0 bases at J, with 8 bases in the middle. The germline V gene encodes CDR1 LGHNA and CDR2 YSLEER. CDR3 coding DNA: TGCGCCAGCAGCCAAAACGTGGGCTCCTACGAGCAGTACTTC. Residues: CASSQNVGSYEQYF.

V usage is TRBV12-3 or TRBV12-4 and J usage is TRBJ1-2; a weak D match, TRBD1 (5 bases). The V end lost 6 bases, the J end lost 4 bases, and 21 bases lay between the germline ends. This CDR3 is 16 amino acids long. CDR3 protein: CASRYRQGSPGYGYTF. CDR3 sequence (DNA): TGTGCCAGCAGATACCGGCAGGGCTCACCGGGCTATGGCTACACCTTC.

This clonotype has a handful of counts. This chain joins TRBV28 and TRBJ1-6; D is uncertain. Germline V gives CDR1 MDHEN, CDR2 SYDVKM. The CDR3 has 15 amino acids. Trimming took 3 bases from V and 0 from J, leaving 6 bases between them. In DNA form, the CDR3 reads TGTGCCAGCAGTTTGGTGAGCTCCTATAATTCACCCCTCCACTTT. Translating gives CASSLVSSYNSPLHF.

This rearrangement joins TRBV5-1 to TRBJ2-7; 9 bases are a match to TRBD1. Germline loops: CDR1 SGHRS, CDR2 YFSETQ. This CDR3 has 15 residues. V dropped 4 bases and J dropped 5; count of bases not matched to a gene: 10. CDR3 region: CASSPTGTGINEQYF. In DNA, the CDR3 is TGCGCCAGCAGCCCAACCGGGACAGGGATCAACGAGCAGTACTTC. Full variable domain (outside the CDR3, taken from reference TRBV5-1 and TRBJ2-7): KAGVTQTPRYLIKTRGQQVTLSCSPISGHRSVSWYQQTPGQGLQFLFEYFSETQRNKGNFPGRFSGRQFSNSRSEMNVSTLELGDSALYLCASSPTGTGINEQYFGPGTRLTVT.

This clonotype was found many times. This chain links TRBV15 with TRBJ2-5; D is perhaps TRBD1 or TRBD2 (6 bases each). This CDR3 is built from 15 residues. Trimming stripped 0 bases from V and 2 bases from J, with 10 bases between. Per the germline V gene, CDR1 is LNHNV and CDR2 is YYDKDF (reference sequence). The chain's CDR3 is CATSRDRGQQETQYF. The DNA for the CDR3 is TGTGCCACCAGCAGAGATCGGGGGCAGCAAGAGACCCAGTACTTC.